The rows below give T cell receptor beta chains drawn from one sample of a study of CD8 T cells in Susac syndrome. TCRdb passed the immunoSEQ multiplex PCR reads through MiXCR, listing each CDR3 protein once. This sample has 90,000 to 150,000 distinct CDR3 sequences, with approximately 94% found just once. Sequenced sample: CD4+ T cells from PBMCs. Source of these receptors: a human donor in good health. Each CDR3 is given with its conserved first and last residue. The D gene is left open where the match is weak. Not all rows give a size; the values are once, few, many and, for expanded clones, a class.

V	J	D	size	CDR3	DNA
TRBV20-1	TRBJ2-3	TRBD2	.	CSARGGTSSTDTQYF	TGCAGTGCTCGGGGTGGGACTAGTAGCACAGATACGCAGTATTTT
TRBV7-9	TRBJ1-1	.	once	CASSSQGEVPEAFF	TGTGCCAGCAGTTCACAGGGTGAGGTCCCTGAAGCTTTCTTT
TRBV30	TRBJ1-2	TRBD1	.	CAWSTQGVPWGYTF	TGTGCCTGGAGTACACAGGGGGTCCCTTGGGGCTACACCTTC
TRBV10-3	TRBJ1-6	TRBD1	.	CAISPGQGTNSPLHF	TGTGCCATCAGTCCGGGACAGGGGACCAATTCACCCCTCCACTTT
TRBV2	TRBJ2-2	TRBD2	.	CAGKVAGATGELFF	TGTGCCGGAAAGGTAGCGGGGGCTACCGGGGAGCTGTTTTTT
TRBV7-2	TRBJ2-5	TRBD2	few	CASSIGTRETQYF	TGTGCCAGCAGCATTGGGACTAGGGAGACCCAGTACTTC
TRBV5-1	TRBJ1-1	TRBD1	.	CASSISGGSGRGAFF	TGCGCCAGCAGCATTTCAGGGGGCTCCGGCCGGGGCGCTTTCTTT
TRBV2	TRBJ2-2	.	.	CASSELVNTGELFF	TGTGCCAGCAGTGAGCTAGTAAACACCGGGGAGCTGTTTTTT
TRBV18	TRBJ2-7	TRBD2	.	CASSLTSSGVAVEQYF	TGTGCCAGCTCACTAACTTCTAGCGGGGTCGCAGTCGAGCAGTACTTC
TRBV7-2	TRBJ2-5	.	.	CASSLARVSQETQYF	TGTGCCAGCAGCTTAGCGCGGGTGTCCCAAGAGACCCAGTACTTC
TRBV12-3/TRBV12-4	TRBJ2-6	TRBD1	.	CASSFGGQAGANVLTF	TGTGCCAGCAGTTTCGGGGGACAGGCTGGGGCCAACGTCCTGACTTTC
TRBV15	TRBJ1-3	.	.	CATSRDHGSGNTIYF	TGTGCCACCAGCAGAGATCACGGCTCTGGAAACACCATATATTTT
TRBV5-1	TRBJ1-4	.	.	CASCLGPRGDNEKLFF	TGCGCCAGCTGTCTTGGCCCCAGGGGAGACAATGAAAAACTGTTTTTT
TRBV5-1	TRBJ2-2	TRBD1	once	CASGTGGTGELFF	TGCGCCAGCGGGACAGGCGGGACCGGGGAGCTGTTTTTT
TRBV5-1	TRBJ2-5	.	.	CASSVGQGGETQYF	TGCGCCAGCAGCGTGGGGCAGGGAGGAGAGACCCAGTACTTC
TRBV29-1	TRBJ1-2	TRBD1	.	CSVEGGQGILRGYTF	TGCAGCGTTGAAGGGGGACAGGGGATCCTCCGGGGCTACACCTTC
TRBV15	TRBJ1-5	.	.	CATSRDLAGGNQPQHF	TGTGCCACCAGCAGAGATTTGGCAGGTGGCAATCAGCCCCAGCATTTT
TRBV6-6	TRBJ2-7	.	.	CASTPTGKSYEQYF	TGTGCCAGCACCCCAACAGGCAAATCCTACGAGCAGTACTTC
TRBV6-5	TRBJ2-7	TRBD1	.	CASSPGQGPQYF	TGTGCCAGCAGTCCAGGACAGGGGCCCCAGTACTTC
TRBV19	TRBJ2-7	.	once	CASMQAGGSVQYF	TGTGCCAGTATGCAGGCTGGTGGGTCGGTGCAGTACTTC
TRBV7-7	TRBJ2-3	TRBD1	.	CASSKQGAQDTQYF	TGTGCTAGCAGTAAACAGGGGGCGCAAGATACGCAGTATTTT
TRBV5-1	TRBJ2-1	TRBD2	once	CASSLARLAGEGEQFF	TGCGCCAGCAGCTTGGCCCGGCTAGCGGGTGAGGGTGAGCAGTTCTTC
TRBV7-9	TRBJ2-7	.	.	CASSLFGEVYEQYF	TGTGCCAGCAGCTTATTCGGGGAGGTGTACGAGCAGTACTTC
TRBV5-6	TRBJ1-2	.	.	CASSLGQPNYGYTF	TGTGCCAGCAGCTTGGGACAGCCTAATTATGGCTACACCTTC
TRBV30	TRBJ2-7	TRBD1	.	CAWVGQGTYEQYF	TGTGCCTGGGTTGGACAGGGGACCTACGAGCAGTACTTC
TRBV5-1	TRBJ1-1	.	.	CASSLEGGAFF	TGCGCCAGCAGCTTGGAAGGGGGAGCTTTCTTT
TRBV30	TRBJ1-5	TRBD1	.	CAWSAPGTGGQPQHF	TGTGCCTGGAGTGCCCCCGGGACAGGGGGTCAGCCCCAGCATTTT